This TCR beta chain was sequenced in a study of T cell responses to AZD1222 COVID-19 vaccine. With regard to this clone: Its target is unknown.

Generated by immunoSEQ multiplex PCR, the TCRdb table keeps only in-frame clones and is missing some. Of around 84,000 clones in the sample, 70% to 90% are singletons; the top ten hold roughly a tenth. The CDR3 contains 14 residues. V lost 5 bases, J lost 4 bases, and 9 bases lay in between. Germline lookup yields CDR1 LNHDA and CDR2 SQIVND (reference sequence). Study-level points and caveats: Repertoires were obtained solely post-peak T cell response. There were mostly white British donors and more females than males, and clonal diversity was possibly underestimated.

The clonotype comes from an adult who received the AZD1222 COVID-19 vaccine. This sequence joins TRBV19 and TRBJ1-6; D unclear. The starting material was peripheral blood, obtained 28 days after the second AZD1222 dose. This chain's CDR3 is CASSLTGYNSPLHF. The CDR3 DNA follows: TGTGCCAGTAGTTTGACCGGATATAATTCACCCCTCCACTTT.